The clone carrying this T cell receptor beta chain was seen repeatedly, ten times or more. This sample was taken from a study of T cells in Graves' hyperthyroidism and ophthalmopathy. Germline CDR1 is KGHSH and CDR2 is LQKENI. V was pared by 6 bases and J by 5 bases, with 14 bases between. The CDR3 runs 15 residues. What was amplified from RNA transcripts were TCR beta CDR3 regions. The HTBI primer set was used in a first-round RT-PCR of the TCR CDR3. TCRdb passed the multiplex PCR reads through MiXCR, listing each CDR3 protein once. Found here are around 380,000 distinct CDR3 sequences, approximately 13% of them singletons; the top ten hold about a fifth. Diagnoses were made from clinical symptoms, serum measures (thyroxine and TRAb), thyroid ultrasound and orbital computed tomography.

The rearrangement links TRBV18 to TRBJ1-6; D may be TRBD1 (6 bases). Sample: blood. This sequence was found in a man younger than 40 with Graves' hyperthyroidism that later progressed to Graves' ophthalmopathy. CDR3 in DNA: TGTGCCAGCTCTCCAGAACAGGGAGATAATTCACCCCTCCACTTT. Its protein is CASSPEQGDNSPLHF. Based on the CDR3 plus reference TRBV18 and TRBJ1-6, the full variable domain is NAGVMQNPRHLVRRRGQEARLRCSPMKGHSHVYWYRQLPEEGLKFMVYLQKENIIDESGMPKERFSAEFPKEGPSILRIQQVVRGDSAAYFCASSPEQGDNSPLHFGNGTRLTVT.